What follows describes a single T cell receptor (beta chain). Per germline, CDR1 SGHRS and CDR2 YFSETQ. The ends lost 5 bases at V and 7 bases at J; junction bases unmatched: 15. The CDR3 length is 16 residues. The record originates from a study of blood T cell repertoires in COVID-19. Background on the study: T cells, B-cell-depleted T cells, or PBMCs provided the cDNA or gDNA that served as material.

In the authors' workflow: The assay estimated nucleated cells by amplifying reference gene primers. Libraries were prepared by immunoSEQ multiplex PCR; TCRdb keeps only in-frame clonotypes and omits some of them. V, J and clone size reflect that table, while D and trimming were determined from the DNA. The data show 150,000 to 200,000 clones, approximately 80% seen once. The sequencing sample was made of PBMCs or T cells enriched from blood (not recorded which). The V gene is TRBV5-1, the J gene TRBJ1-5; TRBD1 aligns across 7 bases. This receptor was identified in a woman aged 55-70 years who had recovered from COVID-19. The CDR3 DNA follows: TGCGCCAGCAGGGGACTGGGACAGAAAGGAGAGCAGCCCCAGCATTTT. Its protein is CASRGLGQKGEQPQHF.